One and the same sample provided the 6 T cell receptor beta chains below, sequenced in a study of blood T cell repertoires in COVID-19. Clones were read by immunoSEQ multiplex PCR, and TCRdb kept only the in-frame ones, dropping some. Of over 75,000 clones in the sample, around 90% were seen once. The specimen sequenced was peripheral blood. The receptors derive from a human donor with active COVID-19. The donor label of this sample is uncertain.

V usage is TRBV19 and J usage is TRBJ2-2; 12 positions agree with TRBD2. CDR1 LNHDA and CDR2 SQIVND come from the germline V gene (reference sequence). The CDR3 runs 15 residues. V lost 5 bases, J lost 7 bases, and 5 bases stayed unmatched. The CDR3 DNA sequence: TGTGCCAGTAGTGAACTAGCGGGGGGAATCGGGGAGCTGTTTTTT. Translation gives CASSELAGGIGELFF. Full variable domain (outside the CDR3, taken from reference TRBV19 and TRBJ2-2): DGGITQSPKYLFRKEGQNVTLSCEQNLNHDAMYWYRQDPGQGLRLIYYSQIVNDFQKGDIAEGYSVSREKKESFPLTVTSAQKNPTAFYLCASSELAGGIGELFFGEGSRLTVL.

As for this clone: The same CDR3 also results from other DNA sequences found in this sample. This chain joins TRBV30 and TRBJ1-5, with D possibly TRBD1 on 5 matching bases. This CDR3 comprises 13 residues. Trimming pared 0 bases from V and 5 bases from J, leaving 8 bases between. Looked up from germline, CDR1 is GTSNPN and CDR2 is SVGIG (reference sequence). The CDR3 protein is CAWSVGRDQPQHF. In DNA form, the CDR3 reads TGTGCCTGGAGTGTCGGCAGGGATCAGCCCCAGCATTTT.

The rearrangement links TRBV10-2 to TRBJ1-3, with TRBD1 identical over 7 bases. V lost 2 bases and J lost 5; bases outside the gene matches: 12. Germline V gene sequence: CDR1 WSHSY, CDR2 SAAADI. This CDR3 has 17 amino acids. The CDR3 coding sequence is TGCGCCAGCAGTGAGACTACCCGACAGGGCCGGAGAAACACCATATATTTT. Its protein product is CASSETTRQGRRNTIYF.

The V call is TRBV4-2, the J call TRBJ2-2; D is possibly TRBD2 (6 bases). The CDR3 totals 17 residues. Germline-derived CDR1 and CDR2 are LGHNA and YNFKEQ. V gave up 0 bases and J gave up 0 bases, with 11 bases separating them. CDR3 protein: CASSQDRRGPNTGELFF. The DNA for the CDR3 is TGTGCCAGCAGCCAAGATCGGAGGGGTCCGAACACCGGGGAGCTGTTTTTT.

This clone appeared a single time. The CDR3 DNA is TGTGCCAGTCTGGACAGGGGAGATCAGCCCCAGCATTTT. It yields the protein CASLDRGDQPQHF. The chain couples TRBV19 to TRBJ1-5; the match to TRBD1 covers 9 bases. From germline, CDR1 is LNHDA and CDR2 SQIVND (reference sequence). J lost 5 bases, V lost 8 bases, and 4 bases had no gene match. There are 13 residues in the CDR3.

The rearrangement links TRBV15 to TRBJ2-1; 7 bases fit TRBD2. Germline assignment: CDR1 LNHNV and CDR2 YYDKDF (reference sequence). The CDR3 consists of 13 residues. The trim removed 0 bases at V and 16 bases at J, leaving 9 bases unmatched. This chain's CDR3 is CATSRDRAGLDFF. The CDR3 DNA follows: TGTGCCACCAGCAGAGATCGAGCGGGGTTGGACTTCTTC.